This is a list of T cell receptor beta chains from one sample in a study of cytomegalovirus exposure and HLA in healthy donors. Some clones are missing from TCRdb's copy, which holds only in-frame ones; the method was immunoSEQ multiplex PCR. The data show 190,000 or so clones, with approximately 82% seen just once and 13% held by the top ten. The sequenced sample was PBMCs. The source of these receptors is a young woman in good health and CMV-seropositive. CDR3s include the opening cysteine and the closing phenylalanine or tryptophan. The D gene is left open where the match is weak. Where a row states a size, it is once, few, many or the class of an expanded clone; other rows omit it.

V gene,clone size,D gene,J gene,CDR3 DNA,CDR3 protein
TRBV30,-,TRBD2,TRBJ2-2,TGTGCCTGGAGTGGGGGACTAGCGGGATACACCGGGGAGCTGTTTTTT,CAWSGGLAGYTGELFF
TRBV6-1,-,TRBD1,TRBJ2-7,TGTGCCAGCGGACAGGCTCTTGATTACGAGCAGTACTTC,CASGQALDYEQYF
TRBV9,-,TRBD1,TRBJ1-2,TGTGCCAGCAGCGTAGCCGGCTCGCTCCGAATGGGACAGGGGTTACGAGGCTACACCTTC,CASSVAGSLRMGQGLRGYTF
TRBV4-1,-,-,TRBJ2-1,TGCGCCAGCAGCCAAGAATGGACTGGCTACAATGAGCAGTTCTTC,CASSQEWTGYNEQFF
TRBV29-1,-,-,TRBJ1-1,TGCAGCGTAGATCCCGGGACTGAAGCTTTCTTT,CSVDPGTEAFF
TRBV15,-,-,TRBJ1-4,TGTGCCACCAGCAGTGGGGCCATCCCCGCTCTGTCAAAACTGTTTTTT,CATSSGAIPALSKLFF
TRBV15,once,-,TRBJ1-5,TGTGCCACCAGCAGAGATCTTACCAGTCAGCCCCAGCATTTT,CATSRDLTSQPQHF
TRBV2,once,TRBD1,TRBJ2-7,TGTGCCAGCAGCGTCGACAGGGGGGTCGAGCAGTACTTC,CASSVDRGVEQYF
TRBV30,-,TRBD2,TRBJ2-1,TGTGCCTGGAGTCCCGCTAGCGGCAGTGAGCAGTTCTTC,CAWSPASGSEQFF
TRBV6-4,-,TRBD1,TRBJ1-5,TGTGCCAGCAGTGAGCAACCTATCGGGACAGGGAATCAGCCCCAGCATTTT,CASSEQPIGTGNQPQHF
TRBV11-3,-,-,TRBJ1-4,TGTGCCAGCAGCTTAACAGGAAATGAAAAACTGTTTTTT,CASSLTGNEKLFF
TRBV5-1,-,TRBD1,TRBJ1-1,TGCGCCAGCAGCTCACAGGGGGCGGGGAACACTGAAGCTTTCTTT,CASSSQGAGNTEAFF
TRBV11-2,once,TRBD1,TRBJ2-1,TGTGCCAGCAGCCCCCGACAGGGTAGGGACATTCGGCTTGAGCAGTTCTTC,CASSPRQGRDIRLEQFF
TRBV5-1,-,TRBD1,TRBJ2-7,TGCGCCAGCAGCTTGGGTCTGGGACAGGGGGCCGAGCAGTACTTC,CASSLGLGQGAEQYF
TRBV30,-,-,TRBJ2-5,TGTGCCTGGAGTGTACTGACCAGCGGGCGACAAGAGACCCAGTACTTC,CAWSVLTSGRQETQYF
TRBV2,once,-,TRBJ1-5,TGTGCCAGCGGGGGGTACGGAGGAGCGAATCAGCCCCAGCATTTT,CASGGYGGANQPQHF
TRBV5-6,-,-,TRBJ2-1,TGTGCCAGCAGCTCCCGCTCCGGGATCGATTACAATGAGCAGTTCTTC,CASSSRSGIDYNEQFF
TRBV2,-,-,TRBJ1-1,TGTGCCAGCAGGGAGGACGGCGAAGCTTTCTTT,CASREDGEAFF
TRBV4-1,few,-,TRBJ1-2,TGCGCCAGCAGCCAAGATAGGGGATGGGCAACCGACTCTGGCTACACCTTC,CASSQDRGWATDSGYTF
TRBV27,-,TRBD1,TRBJ1-5,TGTGCCAGCAGTTTAAATCAGGGGGTCCAGCATTTT,CASSLNQGVQHF
TRBV28,-,-,TRBJ1-2,TGTGCCAGCAGTCTCACAGGAACTAACTATGGCTACACCTTC,CASSLTGTNYGYTF
TRBV2,once,-,TRBJ1-2,TGTGCCAGCGACCGGGAGGGCGCGGCCTTAGCTAACTATGGCTACACCTTC,CASDREGAALANYGYTF
TRBV6-1,-,-,TRBJ1-3,TGTGCCAGCAGTATTAGCTCTGGAAACACCATATATTTT,CASSISSGNTIYF
TRBV7-9,-,-,TRBJ2-7,TGTGCCAGCAGCTTACAGGGGATCCACGAGCAGTACTTC,CASSLQGIHEQYF
TRBV29-1,-,-,TRBJ1-5,TGCAGCGTTGGGGGGGTCGGTCAGCCCCAGCATTTT,CSVGGVGQPQHF
TRBV7-2,-,-,TRBJ2-7,TGTGCCAGCAGTAGTTCGGGCTACGAGCAGTACTTC,CASSSSGYEQYF
TRBV5-6,-,-,TRBJ2-7,TGTGCCAGCAGCTTTAGCAACCCCTACGAGCAGTACTTC,CASSFSNPYEQYF
TRBV5-1,-,-,TRBJ2-7,TGCGCCAGCAGCCGACTGTCCGGGGCCTACGAGCAGTACTTC,CASSRLSGAYEQYF
TRBV5-6,-,TRBD1,TRBJ1-5,TGTGCCAGCAGCTTGGGTCAGGGACAGGGGCCCCAGCATTTT,CASSLGQGQGPQHF
TRBV27,-,-,TRBJ2-2,TGTGCCAGCAGTTTAGAAGGACTAACGACCGGGGAGCTGTTTTTT,CASSLEGLTTGELFF
TRBV29-1,-,-,TRBJ2-1,TGCAGCGCCCGTCGTTCTGAGGGATCTGAGCAGTTCTTC,CSARRSEGSEQFF
TRBV5-8,-,TRBD2,TRBJ2-3,TGTGCCAGCAGCTTACTAGCGGGAGCAATATCGGATACGCAGTATTTT,CASSLLAGAISDTQYF
TRBV19,-,-,TRBJ2-5,TGTGCCAGTAGTCACCGACAGTCCCAAGAGACCCAGTACTTC,CASSHRQSQETQYF
TRBV5-4,-,TRBD1,TRBJ2-1,TGTGCCAGCAGCTCGGGACAGCAATCCTACAATGAGCAGTTCTTC,CASSSGQQSYNEQFF
TRBV2,few,TRBD1,TRBJ2-5,TGTGCCAGCAGTGAAGACAGGGGGTACCAAGAGACCCAGTACTTC,CASSEDRGYQETQYF
TRBV14,few,-,TRBJ2-7,TGTGCCAGCAGCCAACAGGCTCTAACCGAGCAGTACTTC,CASSQQALTEQYF
TRBV6-1,-,TRBD1,TRBJ2-2,TGTGCCAGCATTTGGACAGGGGCGACCGGGGAGCTGTTTTTT,CASIWTGATGELFF